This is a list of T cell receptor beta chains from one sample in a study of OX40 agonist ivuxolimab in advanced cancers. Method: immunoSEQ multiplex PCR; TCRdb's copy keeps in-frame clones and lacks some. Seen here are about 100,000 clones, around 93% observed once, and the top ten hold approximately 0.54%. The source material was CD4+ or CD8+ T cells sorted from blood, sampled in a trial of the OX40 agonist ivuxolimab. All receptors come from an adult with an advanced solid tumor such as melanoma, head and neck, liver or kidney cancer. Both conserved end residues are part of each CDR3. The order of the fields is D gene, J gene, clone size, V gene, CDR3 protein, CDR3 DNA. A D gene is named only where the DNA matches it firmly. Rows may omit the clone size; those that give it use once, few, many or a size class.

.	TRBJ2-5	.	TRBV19	CASSTQGKETQYF	TGTGCCAGTAGTACTCAGGGAAAAGAGACCCAGTACTTC
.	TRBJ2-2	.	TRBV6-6	CASKIRGGHTGELFF	TGTGCCAGCAAAATACGAGGGGGGCACACCGGGGAGCTGTTTTTT
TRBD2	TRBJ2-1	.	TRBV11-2	CASSRRTSFRNEQFF	TGTGCCAGCAGCCGCCGGACTAGCTTTCGCAATGAGCAGTTCTTC
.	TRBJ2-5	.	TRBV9	CASSPNRGPGETQYF	TGTGCCAGCAGCCCAAACCGGGGGCCCGGGGAGACCCAGTACTTC
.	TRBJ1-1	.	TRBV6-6	CASRTVMNTEAFF	TGTGCCAGCAGGACAGTGATGAACACTGAAGCTTTCTTT
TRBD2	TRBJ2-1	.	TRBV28	CASSTPLSGRNEQFF	TGTGCCAGCAGTACCCCTCTTAGCGGGCGCAATGAGCAGTTCTTC
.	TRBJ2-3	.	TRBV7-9	CASSQISTDTQYF	TGTGCCAGCAGCCAAATATCCACAGATACGCAGTATTTT
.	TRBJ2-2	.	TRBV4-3	CASSQDFIPGELFF	TGCGCCAGCAGCCAAGATTTTATACCCGGGGAGCTGTTTTTT
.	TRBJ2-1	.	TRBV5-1	CASSLAPGAFYNEQFF	TGCGCCAGCAGCTTGGCCCCGGGAGCCTTCTACAATGAGCAGTTCTTC
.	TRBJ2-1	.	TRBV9	CASSAGLRPEQFF	TGTGCCAGCAGCGCGGGCTTGCGGCCTGAGCAGTTCTTC
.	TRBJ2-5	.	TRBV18	CASSPLQNQETQYF	TGTGCCAGCTCACCACTTCAGAATCAAGAGACCCAGTACTTC
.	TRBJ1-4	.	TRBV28	CASSGGTNNEKLFF	TGTGCCAGCAGTGGCGGGACTAATAATGAAAAACTGTTTTTT
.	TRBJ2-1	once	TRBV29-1	CSVERGANEQFF	TGCAGCGTTGAACGGGGGGCCAATGAGCAGTTCTTC
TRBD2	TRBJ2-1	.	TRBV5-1	CASSFTSGRASEQFF	TGCGCCAGCAGCTTTACTAGCGGGAGGGCATCTGAGCAGTTCTTC
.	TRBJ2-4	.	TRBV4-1	CASSQERVEDIQYF	TGCGCCAGCAGCCAAGAGAGGGTTGAGGACATTCAGTACTTC
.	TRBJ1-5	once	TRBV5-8	CASSLADGNQPQHF	TGTGCCAGCAGCTTGGCCGACGGAAATCAGCCCCAGCATTTT
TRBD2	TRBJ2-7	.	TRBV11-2	CASSLGVAGGIYEQYF	TGTGCCAGCAGCTTAGGGGTAGCGGGAGGGATCTACGAGCAGTACTTC
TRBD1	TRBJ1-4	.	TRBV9	CASSARTGGAGYEKLFF	TGTGCCAGCAGCGCGCGAACAGGGGGCGCAGGGTATGAAAAACTGTTTTTT
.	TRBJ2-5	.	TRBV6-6	CASSEYYRLYF	TGTGCCAGCAGTGAATACTACCGCCTGTACTTC
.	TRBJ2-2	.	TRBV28	CASNRLLGGGTGELFF	TGTGCCAGCAATCGGTTATTAGGAGGCGGCACCGGGGAGCTGTTTTTT
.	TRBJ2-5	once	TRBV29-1	CSGSPGAAAGTQYF	TGCAGCGGGAGCCCAGGGGCCGCTGCGGGGACCCAGTACTTC
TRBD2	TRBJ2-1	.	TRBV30	CAWSLASGRYEQFF	TGTGCCTGGAGTTTGGCTAGCGGGAGATATGAGCAGTTCTTC
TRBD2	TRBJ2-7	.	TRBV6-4	CASGPSGGLTPYEQYF	TGTGCCAGCGGCCCGTCCGGGGGGTTAACCCCCTACGAGCAGTACTTC
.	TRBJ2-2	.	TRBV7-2	CASSFFDTGELFF	TGTGCCAGCAGCTTTTTCGACACCGGGGAGCTGTTTTTT
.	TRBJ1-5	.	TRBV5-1	CASLGMNQPQHF	TGCGCCAGCCTGGGGATGAATCAGCCCCAGCATTTT
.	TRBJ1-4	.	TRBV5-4	CASSDKEATNEKLFF	TGTGCCAGCAGCGATAAAGAAGCAACTAATGAAAAACTGTTTTTT
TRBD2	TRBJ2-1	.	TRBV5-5	CASSLGLADYNEQFF	TGTGCCAGCAGCTTGGGACTAGCGGATTACAATGAGCAGTTCTTC
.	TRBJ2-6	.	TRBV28	CASSRAGANVLTF	TGTGCCAGCAGTCGCGCAGGGGCCAACGTCCTGACTTTC
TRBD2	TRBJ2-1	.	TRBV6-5	CASSLRLAGGNEQFF	TGTGCCAGCAGTTTACGACTAGCGGGAGGGAATGAGCAGTTCTTC
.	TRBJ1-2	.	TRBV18	CASSPPSGNYGYTF	TGTGCCAGCTCACCACCAAGCGGGAACTATGGCTACACCTTC
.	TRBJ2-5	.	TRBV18	CASSPTEELETQYF	TGTGCCAGCTCACCAACCGAGGAGCTGGAGACCCAGTACTTC
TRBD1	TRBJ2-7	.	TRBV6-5	CASSGTGTREQYF	TGTGCCAGCAGTGGGACAGGGACCCGCGAGCAGTACTTC
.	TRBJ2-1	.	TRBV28	CASSLGPRTGYNEQFF	TGTGCCAGCAGTTTAGGTCCGCGTACGGGGTACAATGAGCAGTTCTTC
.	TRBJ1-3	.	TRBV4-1	CASSQEGLGISGNTIYF	TGCGCCAGCAGCCAAGAGGGCCTGGGGATCTCTGGAAACACCATATATTTT
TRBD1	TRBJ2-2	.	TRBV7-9	CASSSETGGLTGELFF	TGTGCCAGCAGCTCAGAAACAGGGGGCTTGACCGGGGAGCTGTTTTTT
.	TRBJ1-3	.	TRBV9	CASSLAASGNTIYF	TGTGCCAGCAGCCTGGCGGCCTCTGGAAACACCATATATTTT
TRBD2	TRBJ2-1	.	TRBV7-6	CASSTTLAGGNNEQFF	TGTGCCAGCAGCACGACTCTAGCGGGAGGGAACAATGAGCAGTTCTTC
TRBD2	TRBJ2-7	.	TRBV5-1	CASSLGLAGTYEQYF	TGCGCCAGCAGCTTGGGTCTAGCGGGGACCTACGAGCAGTACTTC
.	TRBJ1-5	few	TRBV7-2	CASSFSSILSNQPQHF	TGTGCCAGCAGCTTTAGCTCCATACTTAGCAATCAGCCCCAGCATTTT
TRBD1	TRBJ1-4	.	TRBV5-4	CASSMEQGEDEKLFF	TGTGCCAGCAGCATGGAACAGGGGGAGGATGAAAAACTGTTTTTT
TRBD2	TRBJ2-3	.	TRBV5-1	CASSTLRAGAGDTQYF	TGCGCCAGCAGCACCTTAAGAGCGGGGGCTGGAGATACGCAGTATTTT